This TCR beta chain appears in the sequencing data of a study of CD8+ T cells in alopecia areata. Treatment reported: oral pan-JAK inhibitor, 5-10 mg twice daily. As the sequencing template, cDNA was produced by extracting RNA and reverse transcribing it. Method: immunoSEQ multiplex PCR; TCRdb's copy keeps in-frame clones and lacks some. The top ten clones hold about 3.5% of a sample with more than 150,000 clones, 55% to 70% of them seen once. Germline CDR1 GTSNPN, CDR2 SVGIG (reference sequence). The CDR3 spans 13 residues. The V gene lost 2 bases and the J gene lost 5 bases, with 12 bases spanning the gap.

The sample was CD4+ T cells sorted from blood, taken at week 4, from a patient treated with tofacitinib. The TCR sequence derives from a human donor with alopecia areata. This chain joins TRBV30 and TRBJ1-2; possible D gene TRBD1, 5 bases. The CDR3 DNA reads as TGTGCCTGGAGTCCCCGAGGGGAATATGGCTACACCTTC. It translates to CAWSPRGEYGYTF.